One sample yielded the 8 T cell receptor beta chains listed below, sequenced in a study of blood T cell repertoires in COVID-19. TCRdb's table, derived via immunoSEQ multiplex PCR, lists solely in-frame clones and lacks some. The table lists roughly 140,000 clones, approximately 87% of them singletons, with more than 4% in the top ten. Sequencing was done on a sample of peripheral blood. The receptors shown here come from a middle-aged woman with acute or convalescent COVID-19.

The chain carries TRBV5-1 and TRBJ2-7; 9 nucleotides agree with TRBD2. The junction had 4 bases not matched to a gene; V was cut back by 0 bases and J by 3 bases. CDR3 length: 15 amino acids. The germline V gene has CDR1 SGHRS and CDR2 YFSETQ. The CDR3 DNA follows: TGCGCCAGCAGCTTGGGCGGGACTAGCTTCTACGAGCAGTACTTC. It yields the protein CASSLGGTSFYEQYF.

This clone was counted a few times. V usage is TRBV5-6 and J usage is TRBJ2-7; D is perhaps TRBD2 (5 bases). The CDR3 totals 15 residues. The V and J ends lost 0 bases and 2 bases respectively, with 12 bases between them. Germline CDR1 SGHDT, CDR2 YYEEEE. The CDR3, as DNA: TGTGCCAGCAGCTTGGATAACGGAGGCGCCTACGAGCAGTACTTC. Its translation is CASSLDNGGAYEQYF. The full variable domain, completed using reference TRBV5-6 and TRBJ2-7, is DAGVTQSPTHLIKTRGQQVTLRCSPKSGHDTVSWYQQALGQGPQFIFQYYEEEERQRGNFPDRFSGHQFPNYSSELNVNALLLGDSALYLCASSLDNGGAYEQYFGPGTRLTVT.

V usage is TRBV5-6 and J usage is TRBJ1-6; TRBD1 is a possible D gene (5 bases). Germline assignment: CDR1 SGHDT and CDR2 YYEEEE. The length of the CDR3 is 16 residues. V was trimmed by 1 base and J by 8 bases, leaving 16 bases between them. The CDR3 DNA reads as TGTGCCAGCAGCTTGTATGGGGCAGTGACGGATTCACCCCTCCACTTT. It yields the protein CASSLYGAVTDSPLHF.

This chain joins TRBV30 and TRBJ2-3; TRBD2 aligns across 15 bases. The CDR3 spans 18 residues. The V gene end was trimmed by 2 bases and the J gene end by 1 base; junction bases not matched to a gene: 7. Germline assignment: CDR1 GTSNPN and CDR2 SVGIG (reference sequence). CDR3 sequence reads: CAWSLGTSGGLGTDTQYF. The CDR3 DNA follows: TGTGCCTGGAGTCTCGGGACTAGCGGGGGGTTGGGCACAGATACGCAGTATTTT. Looking up the rest from reference TRBV30 and TRBJ2-3 gives the full variable domain: SQTIHQWPATLVQPVGSPLSLECTVEGTSNPNLYWYRQAAGRGLQLLFYSVGIGQISSEVPQNLSASRPQDRQFILSSKKLLLSDSGFYLCAWSLGTSGGLGTDTQYFGPGTRLTVL.

The J gene is TRBJ2-1, the V gene TRBV7-9; possible D gene TRBD2, 7 bases. V lost 5 bases and J 10 bases, leaving 12 bases between the germline ends. This CDR3 spans 12 amino acids. CDR1 and CDR2 (germline): SEHNR, FQNEAQ (reference sequence). For the CDR3, the DNA is TGTGCCAGCAGCACGCGGGGGCCCGAGCAGTTCTTC. This gives the protein CASSTRGPEQFF.

This chain connects TRBV27 to TRBJ1-2, with 9 bases that match TRBD1. The V gene's germline CDR1 is MNHEY and CDR2 SMNVEV (reference sequence). V dropped 7 bases and J dropped 7; count of bases not matched to a gene: 13. The CDR3 loop spans 15 amino acids. CDR3 residues: CASTEMGQGVGGYTF. In DNA form, the CDR3 reads TGTGCCAGCACCGAAATGGGACAGGGAGTAGGTGGCTACACCTTC.

V and J are TRBV5-6 and TRBJ1-6; tentatively, D is TRBD1 (6 bases). CDR3 size: 14 residues. Germline assignment: CDR1 SGHDT and CDR2 YYEEEE. V was pared by 0 bases and J by 11 bases, with 12 bases between. In nucleotides, the CDR3 is TGTGCCAGCAGCTTGGGGGGGCCGGGCGCACCCCTCCACTTT. It encodes CASSLGGPGAPLHF.

The chain employs TRBV7-8 and TRBJ2-2; 7 bases map to TRBD2. With V trimmed by 3 bases and J by 7 bases, 11 bases remained unmatched. Germline loops: CDR1 SGHVS, CDR2 FQNEAQ. The CDR3 totals 16 residues. Written as DNA, the CDR3 is TGTGCCAGCAGCTTTGTACTAGCGTATGGAATCGGGGAGCTGTTTTTT. Translated, it gives CASSFVLAYGIGELFF.